The 9 T cell receptor beta chains below come from one sample, sequenced in a study of blood T cell repertoires in COVID-19 (TCRdb year 2020). To prepare the library, the immunoSEQ multiplex PCR assay was applied. TCRdb took this table from immuneACCESS and kept in-frame rearrangements with V and J called. Such tables lack part of the clones; where checked against another copy, unresolved V genes explain under half of the gap, and the rest is unexplained. The sample contains under 350,000 clones, roughly 90% of them found a single time. The top ten constitute around 4.4% of the sample. The sequencing input was peripheral blood. The receptors shown here come from a middle-aged man with acute or convalescent COVID-19.

The rearrangement uses TRBV7-7 and TRBJ1-6; maybe TRBD1 (6 bases). V was pared by 1 base and J by 2 bases, with 18 bases between. The CDR3 loop spans 19 amino acids. Germline lookup yields CDR1 SSHAT and CDR2 FNYEAQ (reference sequence). This CDR3 is CASSLGYREGGTYNSPLHF. In DNA, the CDR3 is TGTGCCAGCAGCTTAGGGTACAGGGAGGGGGGTACCTATAATTCACCCCTCCACTTT.

The V call is TRBV7-9, the J call TRBJ2-3, with a possible D match to TRBD2 (5 bases). Germline assignment: CDR1 SEHNR and CDR2 FQNEAQ (reference sequence). Trimming removed 1 base from V and 3 bases from J, with 14 bases in between. The CDR3 loop spans 16 amino acids. Here the CDR3 DNA reads TGTGCCAGCAGCTTAGGGACTGGACGAGCGACAGATACGCAGTATTTT. Translation gives CASSLGTGRATDTQYF.

The chain links TRBV24-1 to TRBJ2-3, with a weak D call TRBD2 (6 bases). The CDR3 covers 15 residues. Trimming took 3 bases from V and 4 from J, leaving 13 bases between them. The germline CDR1 and CDR2 sequences are KGHDR and SFDVKD. The CDR3 sequence: CATSDSGGASDTQYF. For the CDR3, the DNA is TGTGCCACCAGTGATAGCGGCGGGGCTTCAGATACGCAGTATTTT.

The chain uses TRBV2 and TRBJ1-1; D is ambiguous. CDR3 size: 14 residues. Germline V gene data show CDR1 as SNHLY and CDR2 as FYNNEI. With 2 bases removed from V and 1 base from J, the gap between germline ends came to 8 bases. Here the CDR3 DNA reads TGTGCCAGCAGTGAACGAGGAGGGAACACTGAAGCTTTCTTT. Residues: CASSERGGNTEAFF.

This chain connects TRBV5-1 to TRBJ2-7; 9 nucleotides align to TRBD1. The J segment lost 3 bases and the V segment lost 7 bases, leaving 8 bases of the junction unmatched. Germline values: CDR1 SGHRS, CDR2 YFSETQ. The CDR3 runs 14 residues. The CDR3 DNA is TGCGCCAGCCAAACCCGGACAGGGGACTACGAGCAGTACTTC. Translated: CASQTRTGDYEQYF.

V is TRBV7-8 and J is TRBJ2-1; TRBD1 might be the D (6 bases). Trimming shortened V by 2 bases and J by 8 bases, and 16 bases separated the two germline ends. The CDR3 sequence is 15 residues long. Germline CDR1 SGHVS, CDR2 FQNEAQ. CDR3 protein: CASSLTRGILDEQFF. The CDR3 DNA is TGTGCCAGCAGCTTAACTAGGGGGATCCTCGATGAGCAGTTCTTC.

The rearrangement uses TRBV5-8 and TRBJ1-6; 9 bases align to TRBD1. Trimming removed 4 bases from V and 3 bases from J; junction bases left unmatched: 5. Germline V gene data show CDR1 as SGHTS and CDR2 as YDEGEE. The CDR3 contains 16 residues. The CDR3 loop is CASSPADRGYNSPLHF. Here the CDR3 DNA reads TGTGCCAGCAGCCCGGCGGACAGGGGCTATAATTCACCCCTCCACTTT.

The V and J genes are TRBV19 and TRBJ2-1; D is possibly TRBD1 (6 bases). The length of the CDR3 is 15 residues. Trimming stripped 4 bases from V and 3 bases from J, with 13 bases between. The V gene's germline CDR1 is LNHDA and CDR2 SQIVND (reference sequence). The DNA for the CDR3 is TGTGCCAGTAGTACCTACAGGGTCGGCTACAATGAGCAGTTCTTC. Its translation is CASSTYRVGYNEQFF.

The chain has TRBV5-1 and TRBJ1-1, with 9 positions matching TRBD1. With 4 bases clipped from V and 1 base from J, the junction kept 2 bases outside the gene matches. CDR1 and CDR2 (germline): SGHRS, YFSETQ. The CDR3 covers 14 residues. CDR3 bases: TGCGCCAGCAGCGGACAGGGGCAGAACACTGAAGCTTTCTTT. It is translated as CASSGQGQNTEAFF.